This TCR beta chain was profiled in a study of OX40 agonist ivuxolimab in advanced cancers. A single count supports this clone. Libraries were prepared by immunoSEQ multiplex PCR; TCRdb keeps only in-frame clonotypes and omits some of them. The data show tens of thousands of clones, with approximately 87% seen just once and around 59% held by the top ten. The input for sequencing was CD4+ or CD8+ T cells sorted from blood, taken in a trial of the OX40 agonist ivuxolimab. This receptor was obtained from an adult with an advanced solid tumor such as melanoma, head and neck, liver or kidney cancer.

The CDR3 DNA sequence: TGTGCCAGCAGTGCCCCCGGCGCGTTCTCCTACAATGAGCAGTTCTTC. It specifies CASSAPGAFSYNEQFF. The chain couples TRBV6-1 to TRBJ2-1; D is undetermined. CDR1 is MNHNS, CDR2 SASEGT, per germline. The CDR3 is 16 residues long. The V end was cut by 4 bases, the J end by 0 bases, with 13 bases between.